This T cell receptor (beta chain) was recovered during a study of blood T cells in healthy people across ages. Findings of the study overall: Leaving the PBMCs unsorted stopped any conclusive comparison of naive versus antigen-experienced cells. TCR beta diversity per million T cells fell roughly linearly with age.

V lost 5 bases to trimming and J lost 11 bases, with 27 bases between them. This CDR3 region has 16 residues. With a J-beta primer mix and a sample-barcoded 5' primer, a second PCR ran about 7 to 12 cycles. Using its own MiXCR run on the 5' RACE reads, TCRdb lists one record per CDR3 protein. The sample holds roughly 930,000 distinct CDR3 sequences, about 44% seen once. Worth noting for this clonotype: Its antigen is undetermined.

The receptor's source is a man between 25 and 39 years old in good health. The sequencing input was blood. The gene calls are TRBV12-3 or TRBV12-4 and TRBJ2-5; D uncertain. The DNA of the CDR3 is TGTGCCAGCAGTCCAATCCGACCGGTTGAGAGTCTGGAGCAGTACTTC. Protein product: CASSPIRPVESLEQYF.